This entry lists 6 T cell receptor beta chains sequenced from one sample in a study of cytomegalovirus exposure and HLA in healthy donors. The primer mix had 60 Vbeta and 13 Jbeta primers. Produced via immunoSEQ multiplex PCR; TCRdb's table is partial and in-frame only. The sample has about 150,000 clones, roughly three quarters seen once. The sample was PBMCs. These receptors came from a man under 40 in good health and CMV-seronegative.

This clone has just one count. This sequence joins TRBV7-3 and TRBJ2-2, with 9 positions matching TRBD2. The junction had 4 bases not matched to a gene; V was cut back by 0 bases and J by 2 bases. The CDR3 is 17 amino acids. Germline CDR1 is SGHTA and CDR2 is FQGTGA. CDR3 coding DNA: TGTGCCAGCAGCTTAACAGCTAGCGGGGTCAACACCGGGGAGCTGTTTTTT. Protein sequence: CASSLTASGVNTGELFF.

J is TRBJ2-7 and V is TRBV5-1; D gene unclear. CDR1 and CDR2 from the germline V gene are SGHRS and YFSETQ. The CDR3 is 13 amino acids. Trimming took off 0 bases at V and 3 bases at J, with 7 bases between the two ends. CDR3 DNA sequence: TGCGCCAGCAGCTTGGCCCCCAACTACGAGCAGTACTTC. Translation: CASSLAPNYEQYF.

The sample holds a few counts of this clone. As DNA, the CDR3 is TGTGCCACCAACCCCGGGACTCTCAGCTATGGGCAGTACTTC. This translates into CATNPGTLSYGQYF. The rearrangement uses TRBV6-5 and TRBJ2-7; a weak D match, TRBD2 (6 bases). Germline-derived CDR1 and CDR2 are MNHEY and SVGAGI. Between the trimmed V and J ends, which lost 10 bases and 9 bases, there was a span of 25 bases. This CDR3 is built from 14 residues.

The chain has TRBV27 and TRBJ2-1; unclear D gene. Germline CDR1 MNHEY, CDR2 SMNVEV (reference sequence). This CDR3 has 13 residues. With 5 bases removed from V and 3 bases from J, the gap between germline ends came to 8 bases. The CDR3 protein is CASSLAVYNEQFF. CDR3 bases: TGTGCCAGCAGTCTGGCAGTCTACAATGAGCAGTTCTTC.

CDR3 sequence: CASSLTDRTYGYTF. CDR3 sequence (DNA): TGTGCCAGCAGCCTAACGGACAGGACCTATGGCTACACCTTC. The chain uses TRBV5-6 and TRBJ1-2; TRBD1 aligns across 7 bases. Germline CDR1 is SGHDT and CDR2 is YYEEEE. This CDR3 region has 14 residues. Trimming removed 4 bases from V and 4 bases from J; junction bases left unmatched: 7.

Comment on this clone: At one end, the junction sequence differs from germline, possibly due to a read error. This chain connects TRBV6-5 to TRBJ2-2; D is perhaps TRBD2 (5 bases). There are 11 residues in the CDR3. The germline gives CDR1 MNHEY, CDR2 SVGAGI. CDR3 DNA sequence: TGTGCCAGCAGGTTACACCGGGGAGCTGTTTTT. This gives the protein CASRLHRGAVF.